This passage covers 17 T cell receptor beta chains from one sample sequenced in a study of cytomegalovirus exposure and HLA in healthy donors. The PCR made use of 60 Vbeta and 13 Jbeta primers. Assay: immunoSEQ multiplex PCR; the TCRdb copy retains only in-frame clones and omits some. The table includes about 150,000 clones, 84% detected once. Sequencing used PBMCs. These receptors all come from a man in his fifties or sixties in good health and CMV-seropositive.

The chain combines TRBV5-4 with TRBJ2-3; D gene uncertain. The CDR3 has 15 residues. Per germline, CDR1 SGHNT and CDR2 YYREEE (reference sequence). Trimming stripped 4 bases from V and 4 bases from J, with 16 bases between. CDR3 sequence (DNA): TGTGCCAGCAGCCGCTCCGCGGAGAACGCAGATACGCAGTATTTT. As protein: CASSRSAENADTQYF. Full variable domain (outside the CDR3, taken from reference TRBV5-4 and TRBJ2-3): ETGVTQSPTHLIKTRGQQVTLRCSSQSGHNTVSWYQQALGQGPQFIFQYYREEENGRGNFPPRFSGLQFPNYSSELNVNALELDDSALYLCASSRSAENADTQYFGPGTRLTVL.

V and J are TRBV11-2 and TRBJ2-7, with 10 bases lining up with TRBD1. The CDR3 sequence is 14 residues long. V shed 1 base and J 3 bases; nucleotides not matched to a gene: 0. Germline V lookup: CDR1 SGHAT, CDR2 FQNNGV. The CDR3 DNA is TGTGCCAGCAGCTTAGGGACAGGGGGCTACGAGCAGTACTTC. Protein product: CASSLGTGGYEQYF. The entire variable domain, with the rest obtained from reference TRBV11-2 and TRBJ2-7, is as follows: EAGVAQSPRYKIIEKRQSVAFWCNPISGHATLYWYQQILGQGPKLLIQFQNNGVVDDSQLPKDRFSAERLKGVDSTLKIQPAKLEDSAVYLCASSLGTGGYEQYFGPGTRLTVT.

The V and J genes are TRBV11-2 and TRBJ2-1; 13 nucleotides align to TRBD2. Germline V gives CDR1 SGHAT, CDR2 FQNNGV. The CDR3 has 16 residues. J lost 7 bases, V lost 1 base, and 4 bases had no gene match. CDR3 bases: TGTGCCAGCAGCTTAGTGGGGACTAGCGGGAATAATGAGCAGTTCTTC. It encodes CASSLVGTSGNNEQFF.

The rearrangement joins TRBV6-6 to TRBJ1-2, with D tentatively TRBD1 (6 bases). Germline V gives CDR1 MNHNY, CDR2 SVGAGI (reference sequence). The V gene lost 5 bases and the J gene lost 1 base, with 14 bases spanning the gap. This CDR3 comprises 15 residues. CDR3 bases: TGTGCCAGCAGTAGACAGGTTCCACTTAACTATGGCTACACCTTC. As protein: CASSRQVPLNYGYTF.

The chain uses TRBV5-4 and TRBJ1-3; 11 nucleotides align to TRBD1. Germline assignment: CDR1 SGHNT and CDR2 YYREEE (reference sequence). The junction had 1 base not matched to a gene; V was cut back by 4 bases and J by 4 bases. This CDR3 spans 14 amino acids. CDR3 sequence reads: CASSGDRGGNTIYF. The CDR3 bases are TGTGCCAGCAGCGGGGACAGGGGGGGAAACACCATATATTTT.

This chain uses TRBV7-9 with TRBJ1-2; 7 nucleotides match TRBD1. The trim removed 1 base at V and 0 bases at J, leaving 8 bases unmatched. Germline V gene lookup returns CDR1 SEHNR and CDR2 FQNEAQ (reference sequence). This CDR3 spans 17 amino acids. The CDR3 DNA sequence: TGTGCCAGCAGCTTAGGGGGGGCAGGGGGAGCTAACTATGGCTACACCTTC. This sequence encodes CASSLGGAGGANYGYTF.

This clone is a singleton in its sample. The CDR3 loop is CASSSAGSARYTEAFF. Written as DNA, the CDR3 is TGTGCCAGCAGTTCCGCAGGGTCGGCGAGGTACACTGAAGCTTTCTTT. The chain recombines TRBV27 with TRBJ1-1; tentative D call: TRBD1 (5 bases). Trimming shortened V by 4 bases and J by 3 bases, and 18 bases separated the two germline ends. The CDR3 sequence is 16 residues long. The germline CDR1 and CDR2 sequences are MNHEY and SMNVEV (reference sequence).

The chain has TRBV7-9 and TRBJ2-1; 16 positions agree with TRBD2. The CDR3 covers 19 residues. V was pared by 4 bases and J by 2 bases, with 8 bases of the junction left unmatched. The V gene's germline CDR1 is SEHNR and CDR2 FQNEAQ (reference sequence). CDR3 in DNA: TGTGCCAGCAGCTCCACCGGGACTAGCGGGGGGGCCACCTACAATGAGCAGTTCTTC. It specifies CASSSTGTSGGATYNEQFF.

This chain uses TRBV7-3 with TRBJ2-5, with D perhaps TRBD1 (6 bases). The CDR3 spans 14 residues. In germline, CDR1 is SGHTA, CDR2 FQGTGA. V lost 5 bases, J lost 2 bases, and 12 bases lay in between. The CDR3 here is CASSSNRDQETQYF. The CDR3 DNA follows: TGTGCCAGCAGCAGCAACAGGGATCAAGAGACCCAGTACTTC.

The chain combines TRBV6-1 with TRBJ2-7; 11 bases align to TRBD2. J gave up 2 bases and V 7 bases, and 7 bases lay outside the gene matches. CDR3 length equals 15 residues. Germline CDR1 MNHNS, CDR2 SASEGT. CDR3 DNA: TGTGCCAGCATACCGATAGCGGGAGGGCCCTACGAGCAGTACGTC. It specifies CASIPIAGGPYEQYV.

The CDR3 region has the DNA TGTGCCAGCAGCCCCCTCGGGGGGGCCACAGATACGCAGTATTTT. Protein: CASSPLGGATDTQYF. The rearrangement joins TRBV4-2 to TRBJ2-3; 8 bases are a match to TRBD2. Looked up from germline, CDR1 is LGHNA and CDR2 is YNFKEQ. CDR3 length: 15 amino acids. Trimming removed 4 bases from V and 2 bases from J; junction bases left unmatched: 5.

This chain uses TRBV30 with TRBJ1-1, with TRBD1 matching 7 bases. The CDR3 is 13 residues long. With V trimmed by 4 bases and J by 4 bases, 6 bases remained unmatched. Germline loops: CDR1 GTSNPN, CDR2 SVGIG (reference sequence). The CDR3 loop is CAWNYQGGTEAFF. The CDR3 DNA reads as TGTGCCTGGAATTACCAGGGGGGCACTGAAGCTTTCTTT.

The gene calls are TRBV5-1 and TRBJ2-5, with 8 bases identical to TRBD1. Gene TRBJ2-7 matches the end of the DNA better, so the J call may be wrong. Germline lookup yields CDR1 SGHRS and CDR2 YFSETQ. The CDR3 spans 15 residues. CDR3 sequence reads: CASAAGTGGTYEQYF. In nucleotides, the CDR3 is TGCGCCAGCGCCGCGGGAACAGGGGGGACCTACGAGCAGTACTTC.

J is TRBJ1-2 and V is TRBV5-1, with 7 bases identical to TRBD1. CDR1 and CDR2 from the germline V gene are SGHRS and YFSETQ. The CDR3 length is 13 residues. J lost 6 bases, V lost 3 bases, and 5 bases had no gene match. DNA of the CDR3: TGCGCCAGCAGCTACGGGACAGAGGATGGCTACACCTTC. It encodes CASSYGTEDGYTF.

The gene calls are TRBV10-1 and TRBJ2-1, with 8 bases matching TRBD2. Germline values: CDR1 WNHNN, CDR2 SYGVQD (reference sequence). The CDR3 has 16 amino acids. V trimming: 8 bases; J trimming: 5 bases; junction bases outside the gene matches: 14. The CDR3 nucleotides are TGCGCCAGCTCAAGCGGGAGCCAAACCCCTCACAATGAGCAGTTCTTC. This translates into CASSSGSQTPHNEQFF.

The chain employs TRBV6-1 and TRBJ1-1, with D unresolved. The CDR3 is 12 amino acids. Trimming took 3 bases from V and 6 from J, leaving 8 bases between them. Looked up from germline, CDR1 is MNHNS and CDR2 is SASEGT. CDR3 amino acids: CASSDPRAEAFF. The CDR3 bases are TGTGCCAGCAGTGACCCACGGGCTGAAGCTTTCTTT.

CDR3 bases: TGCGCCAGCAGCTCTCCCGGGAATCAAGAGACCCAGTACTTC. Residues: CASSSPGNQETQYF. J is TRBJ2-5 and V is TRBV5-1; a weak D match, TRBD2 (5 bases). The V end lost 3 bases, the J end lost 2 bases, and 11 bases lay between the germline ends. CDR1 SGHRS and CDR2 YFSETQ come from the germline V gene. This CDR3 region has 14 residues.